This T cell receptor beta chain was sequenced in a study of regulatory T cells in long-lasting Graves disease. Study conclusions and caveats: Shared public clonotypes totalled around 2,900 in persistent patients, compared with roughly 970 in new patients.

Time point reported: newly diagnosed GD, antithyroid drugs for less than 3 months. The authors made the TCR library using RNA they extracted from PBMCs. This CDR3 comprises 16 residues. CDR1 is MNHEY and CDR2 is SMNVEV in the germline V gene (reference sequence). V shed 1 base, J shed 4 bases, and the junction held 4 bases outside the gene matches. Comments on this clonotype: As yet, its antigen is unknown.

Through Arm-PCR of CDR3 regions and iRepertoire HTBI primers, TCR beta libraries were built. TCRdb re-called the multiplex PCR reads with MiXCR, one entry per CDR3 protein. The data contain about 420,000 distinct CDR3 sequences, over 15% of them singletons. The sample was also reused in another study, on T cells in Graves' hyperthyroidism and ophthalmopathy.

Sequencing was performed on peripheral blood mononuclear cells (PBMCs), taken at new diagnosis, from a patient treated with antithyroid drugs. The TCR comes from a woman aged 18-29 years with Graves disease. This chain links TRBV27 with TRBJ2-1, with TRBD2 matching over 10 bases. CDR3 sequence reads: CASSLLGSGGYNEQFF. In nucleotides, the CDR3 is TGTGCCAGCAGTTTATTGGGTAGCGGGGGGTACAATGAGCAGTTCTTC.